One and the same sample provided the 30 T cell receptor beta chains below, sequenced in a study of blood T cell repertoires in COVID-19. Produced via immunoSEQ multiplex PCR; TCRdb's table is partial and in-frame only. The data contain 200,000 to 250,000 clones, around nine tenths of them singletons. Sequenced sample: peripheral blood. The receptors originated from an older woman who had recovered from COVID-19.

This rearrangement joins TRBV5-4 to TRBJ2-2; a possible D gene is TRBD2 (5 bases). Deletions cut 6 bases from V and 2 bases from J, with 14 bases between. In germline, CDR1 is SGHNT, CDR2 YYREEE (reference sequence). The CDR3 spans 15 residues. The CDR3 DNA reads TGTGCCAGCAAAGTTGGGAGACTTAACACCGGGGAGCTGTTTTTT. Its translation is CASKVGRLNTGELFF.

The rearrangement joins TRBV15 to TRBJ2-7; 8 nucleotides agree with TRBD2. CDR3 length equals 16 residues. Losses at the gene ends were 1 base for V and 3 bases for J; bases not matched to a gene: 8. The germline V gene encodes CDR1 LNHNV and CDR2 YYDKDF (reference sequence). The CDR3 DNA is TGTGCCACCAGCAGAGTTTCGGGAGGGCCCATCTACGAGCAGTACTTC. Its translation is CATSRVSGGPIYEQYF.

This chain connects TRBV7-2 to TRBJ2-1; TRBD1 matches 8 bases. Trimming took 7 bases from V and 0 from J; bases not matched to a gene: 5. This CDR3 is built from 15 residues. Germline V lookup: CDR1 SGHTA, CDR2 FQGNSA. The CDR3 reads CASTRTGSSYNEQFF. The CDR3 coding sequence is TGTGCCAGCACCCGGACAGGGAGCTCCTACAATGAGCAGTTCTTC. Supplemented by reference TRBV7-2 and TRBJ2-1, the full variable domain reads GAGVSQSPSNKVTEKGKDVELRCDPISGHTALYWYRQSLGQGLEFLIYFQGNSAPDKSGLPSDRFSAERTGGSVSTLTIQRTQQEDSAVYLCASTRTGSSYNEQFFGPGTRLTVL.

The chain's CDR3 is CASSFQYGELFF. Here the CDR3 DNA reads TGTGCCAGCAGCTTCCAGTACGGGGAGCTGTTTTTT. The chain combines TRBV3-1 (or the pseudogene TRBV3-2) with TRBJ2-2, with unresolved D. V lost 5 bases and J lost 7, with 8 bases in between. The CDR3 has 12 residues. Germline V CDR1 and CDR2: LGHDT, YNNKEL (reference sequence).

The gene calls are TRBV5-1 and TRBJ2-2, with 9 bases that match TRBD1. The junction had 9 bases not matched to a gene; V was cut back by 2 bases and J by 4 bases. CDR3 length: 17 residues. Germline V gives CDR1 SGHRS, CDR2 YFSETQ. CDR3 protein: CASSFLGTGSGTGELFF. The DNA of the CDR3 is TGCGCCAGCAGCTTCCTTGGGACAGGGTCGGGCACCGGGGAGCTGTTTTTT.

The V gene is TRBV29-1, the J gene TRBJ2-5, with 10 bases aligning to TRBD1. The length of the CDR3 is 12 residues. Germline values: CDR1 SQVTM, CDR2 ANQGSEA. Unmatched junction bases numbered 2, after V lost 6 bases and J lost 4 bases. CDR3 region: CSVGDRGETQYF. CDR3 DNA sequence: TGCAGCGTAGGGGACAGGGGAGAGACCCAGTACTTC.

This chain uses TRBV6-2 or TRBV6-3 with TRBJ1-5; D perhaps matches TRBD1 (6 bases). In germline, CDR1 is MNHEY, CDR2 SVGEGT. The CDR3 extends over 15 amino acids. Trimming took 5 bases from V and 0 from J, leaving 11 bases between them. CDR3 loop: CASSPRGNSNQPQHF. In DNA, the CDR3 is TGTGCCAGCAGTCCCAGGGGAAATAGCAATCAGCCCCAGCATTTT.

This clone has just one count. The rearrangement links TRBV4-2 to TRBJ2-2; TRBD1 matches at 8 bases. Germline assignment: CDR1 LGHNA and CDR2 YNFKEQ. J gave up 6 bases and V 5 bases, and 17 bases lay outside the gene matches. The CDR3 contains 18 residues. DNA for the CDR3: TGTGCCAGCAGCAGGGACTTCCTTGGACAGGGAGATCCCGGGGAGCTGTTTTTT. It is translated as CASSRDFLGQGDPGELFF.

This clone was seen just once. The chain links TRBV11-2 to TRBJ1-2; TRBD1 aligns across 8 bases. The CDR3 covers 14 residues. Unmatched junction bases numbered 6, after V lost 5 bases and J lost 4 bases. Germline values: CDR1 SGHAT, CDR2 FQNNGV. The CDR3 region is CASSPPRGPYGYTF. CDR3 bases: TGTGCCAGCAGCCCCCCCAGGGGGCCCTATGGCTACACCTTC.

This chain joins TRBV6-1 and TRBJ1-6; the D gene is possibly TRBD1 (6 bases). Trimming cost V 4 bases and J 3 bases, with 13 bases left between them. The germline CDR1 and CDR2 sequences are MNHNS and SASEGT. The CDR3 runs to 16 residues. The CDR3 coding sequence is TGTGCCAGCAGTGCGAAACCGGGACACTATAATTCACCCCTCCACTTT. This translates into CASSAKPGHYNSPLHF.

CDR3 DNA sequence: TGTGCCAGCCGTAGGGGCAAGTTGGACACTGAAGCTTTCTTT. It codes for CASRRGKLDTEAFF. This sequence joins TRBV5-4 and TRBJ1-1; tentatively, D is TRBD1 (5 bases). Germline CDR1 and CDR2: SGHNT and YYREEE (reference sequence). CDR3 length equals 14 residues. V gave up 7 bases and J gave up 3 bases, with 16 bases separating them.

The V and J genes are TRBV18 and TRBJ2-2, with TRBD1 identical over 7 bases. Germline CDR1 reads KGHSH; CDR2 reads LQKENI. CDR3 length equals 16 residues. Trimming at V came to 6 bases and at J to 4 bases, leaving 11 bases not matched to a gene. Here the CDR3 reads CASSYIPGQTTGELFF. In nucleotides, the CDR3 is TGTGCCAGCTCTTACATTCCGGGACAGACCACCGGGGAGCTGTTTTTT.

J is TRBJ2-2 and V is TRBV5-6; TRBD2 is a possible D gene (7 bases). The V and J ends lost 4 bases and 1 base respectively, with 11 bases between them. The germline V gene encodes CDR1 SGHDT and CDR2 YYEEEE. This CDR3 has 15 amino acids. The CDR3 reads CASSLGGRNTGELFF. The CDR3 coding sequence is TGTGCCAGCAGCCTCGGGGGGCGGAACACCGGGGAGCTGTTTTTT.

The chain uses TRBV11-2 and TRBJ1-5, with D unresolved. Trimming left V 1 base short and J 6 bases short, with 7 bases between. CDR3 length: 13 residues. Looked up from germline, CDR1 is SGHAT and CDR2 is FQNNGV. The CDR3 region has the DNA TGTGCCAGCAGCTTAGGGGCCGGTCAGCCCCAGCATTTT. This sequence encodes CASSLGAGQPQHF.

The chain combines TRBV27 with TRBJ2-7, with 9 bases lining up with TRBD1. After removal of 3 bases from V and 5 bases from J, the junction contained 2 bases not matched to a gene. Germline V lookup: CDR1 MNHEY, CDR2 SMNVEV (reference sequence). The CDR3 has 13 residues. CDR3 sequence reads: CASSLGQGHEQYF. CDR3 in DNA: TGTGCCAGCAGTTTGGGACAGGGTCACGAGCAGTACTTC.

The chain has TRBV2 and TRBJ2-7, with D possibly being TRBD1 (5 bases). V lost 0 bases, J lost 7 bases, and 13 bases lay in between. CDR3 length equals 14 residues. The germline CDR1 and CDR2 sequences are SNHLY and FYNNEI. CDR3 protein: CASSEAVTGLEQYF. CDR3 coding DNA: TGTGCCAGCAGTGAAGCGGTCACAGGCCTAGAGCAGTACTTC.

The CDR3 is CASSLGGGVRKAFF. CDR3 nucleotides: TGTGCCAGCAGTTTAGGAGGAGGGGTCAGGAAAGCTTTCTTT. V and J are TRBV27 and TRBJ1-1; weak D call: TRBD1 (5 bases). V lost 2 bases to trimming and J lost 9 bases, with 16 bases between them. This CDR3 is built from 14 residues. Germline CDR1 is MNHEY and CDR2 is SMNVEV (reference sequence).

This sequence joins TRBV27 and TRBJ1-6; D remains unclear. Trimming cost V 6 bases and J 5 bases, with 11 bases left between them. There are 14 residues in the CDR3. The germline V gene encodes CDR1 MNHEY and CDR2 SMNVEV (reference sequence). This CDR3 is CASSPGIDNSPLHF. The CDR3 nucleotides read TGTGCCAGCAGCCCCGGGATAGATAATTCACCCCTCCACTTT.

The V gene is TRBV20-1, the J gene TRBJ2-5; D call uncertain. CDR3 length: 10 residues. Trimming pared 3 bases from V and 9 bases from J, leaving 8 bases between. Germline CDR1 is DFQATT and CDR2 is SNEGSKA (reference sequence). The CDR3, as DNA: TGCAGTGCTAGCGGGTTTGCCCAGTACTTC. Protein sequence: CSASGFAQYF.

This clone appeared once. The chain employs TRBV20-1 and TRBJ2-2; D unresolved. The CDR3 is made up of 15 amino acids. Trimming left V 3 bases short and J 0 bases short, with 11 bases between. Germline values: CDR1 DFQATT, CDR2 SNEGSKA (reference sequence). The CDR3 DNA sequence: TGCAGTGCTAGTATTGGCAGTACGAACACCGGGGAGCTGTTTTTT. Protein sequence: CSASIGSTNTGELFF.

The chain carries TRBV28 and TRBJ1-2, with 8 bases aligning to TRBD1. Trimming cost V 5 bases and J 6 bases; bases outside gene matches: 8. The CDR3 has 14 residues. Germline CDR1 and CDR2: MDHEN and SYDVKM. The chain's CDR3 is CASSPGQGGDGYTF. The CDR3 DNA follows: TGTGCCAGCAGTCCAGGACAGGGAGGAGATGGCTACACCTTC.

The chain links TRBV19 to TRBJ1-5; D remains unclear. Germline CDR1 reads LNHDA; CDR2 reads SQIVND (reference sequence). There are 14 residues in the CDR3. The ends were cut back, 6 bases at V and 0 bases at J, with 9 bases in the middle. The CDR3 here is CASRSVYSNQPQHF. The CDR3 DNA follows: TGTGCCAGTAGGTCGGTATATAGCAATCAGCCCCAGCATTTT. Together with reference TRBV19 and TRBJ1-5, the CDR3 gives the full variable domain: DGGITQSPKYLFRKEGQNVTLSCEQNLNHDAMYWYRQDPGQGLRLIYYSQIVNDFQKGDIAEGYSVSREKKESFPLTVTSAQKNPTAFYLCASRSVYSNQPQHFGDGTRLSIL.

The chain couples TRBV5-1 to TRBJ1-3; 9 bases agree with TRBD1. The CDR3 is 15 amino acids. V lost 4 bases to trimming and J lost 4 bases; unmatched junction nucleotides: 6. Germline V gene data show CDR1 as SGHRS and CDR2 as YFSETQ. Here the CDR3 reads CASSAGTGRGNTIYF. CDR3 coding DNA: TGCGCCAGCAGCGCGGGGACAGGGAGAGGAAACACCATATATTTT.

This rearrangement joins TRBV11-1 to TRBJ1-2; a possible D gene is TRBD1 (5 bases). Germline CDR1 reads SGHAT; CDR2 reads FQDESV (reference sequence). The CDR3 has 15 amino acids. Trimming removed 5 bases from V and 2 bases from J, with 15 bases in between. CDR3 protein: CASSKGQVGNYGYTF. CDR3 coding DNA: TGTGCCAGCAGCAAAGGACAAGTGGGCAACTATGGCTACACCTTC.

V and J are TRBV7-2 and TRBJ2-1; D is perhaps TRBD1 (6 bases). The germline CDR1 and CDR2 sequences are SGHTA and FQGNSA. V was trimmed by 3 bases and J by 7 bases, leaving 7 bases between them. The CDR3 totals 12 residues. The CDR3, as DNA: TGTGCCAGCAGCTTTACAGGGAATGAGCAGTTCTTC. Amino acids: CASSFTGNEQFF. The whole variable domain, remainder taken from reference TRBV7-2 and TRBJ2-1, is GAGVSQSPSNKVTEKGKDVELRCDPISGHTALYWYRQSLGQGLEFLIYFQGNSAPDKSGLPSDRFSAERTGGSVSTLTIQRTQQEDSAVYLCASSFTGNEQFFGPGTRLTVL.

V and J are TRBV7-6 and TRBJ2-1, with 10 bases fitting TRBD1. Germline CDR1 SGHVS, CDR2 FNYEAQ. The CDR3 has 15 residues. V lost 2 bases to trimming and J lost 9 bases; unmatched junction nucleotides: 7. The CDR3 DNA follows: TGTGCCAGCAGCTTAATAGACAGGGGGCGTAGTGAGCAGTTCTTC. Amino acids: CASSLIDRGRSEQFF.

This clone was seen only once. The gene calls are TRBV15 and TRBJ2-7; D may be TRBD1 (6 bases). V shed 0 bases and J shed 2 bases, with 11 bases lying between them. Germline V gene sequence: CDR1 LNHNV, CDR2 YYDKDF (reference sequence). This CDR3 has 15 residues. CDR3: CATSREGTKTYEQYF. The CDR3 DNA is TGTGCCACCAGCAGAGAGGGGACAAAAACCTACGAGCAGTACTTC.

This sequence joins TRBV28 and TRBJ1-5; a possible D gene is TRBD1 (5 bases). The V gene's germline CDR1 is MDHEN and CDR2 SYDVKM. V lost 7 bases to trimming and J lost 1 base, with 14 bases between them. The CDR3 consists of 15 residues. The CDR3 region is CASTFQGSSNQPQHF. The DNA for the CDR3 is TGTGCCAGCACCTTCCAGGGATCGAGCAATCAGCCCCAGCATTTT. Together with reference TRBV28 and TRBJ1-5, the CDR3 gives the full variable domain: DVKVTQSSRYLVKRTGEKVFLECVQDMDHENMFWYRQDPGLGLRLIYFSYDVKMKEKGDIPEGYSVSREKKERFSLILESASTNQTSMYLCASTFQGSSNQPQHFGDGTRLSIL.

V and J are TRBV12-3 or TRBV12-4 and TRBJ1-4; D is ambiguous. Trimming cost V 5 bases and J 8 bases, with 12 bases left between them. The CDR3 extends over 13 amino acids. The CDR3 spells CASSASGLEKLFF. The CDR3 nucleotides read TGTGCCAGCAGTGCATCAGGCCTGGAAAAACTGTTTTTT.

V gene TRBV28 combines with J gene TRBJ1-1; D not certain. V lost 6 bases, J lost 5 bases, and 13 bases lay in between. Germline V CDR1 and CDR2: MDHEN, SYDVKM. The CDR3 has 13 amino acids. CDR3 in DNA: TGTGCCAGCAGGCCCGTTGAACGGACTGAAGCTTTCTTT. Protein product: CASRPVERTEAFF.